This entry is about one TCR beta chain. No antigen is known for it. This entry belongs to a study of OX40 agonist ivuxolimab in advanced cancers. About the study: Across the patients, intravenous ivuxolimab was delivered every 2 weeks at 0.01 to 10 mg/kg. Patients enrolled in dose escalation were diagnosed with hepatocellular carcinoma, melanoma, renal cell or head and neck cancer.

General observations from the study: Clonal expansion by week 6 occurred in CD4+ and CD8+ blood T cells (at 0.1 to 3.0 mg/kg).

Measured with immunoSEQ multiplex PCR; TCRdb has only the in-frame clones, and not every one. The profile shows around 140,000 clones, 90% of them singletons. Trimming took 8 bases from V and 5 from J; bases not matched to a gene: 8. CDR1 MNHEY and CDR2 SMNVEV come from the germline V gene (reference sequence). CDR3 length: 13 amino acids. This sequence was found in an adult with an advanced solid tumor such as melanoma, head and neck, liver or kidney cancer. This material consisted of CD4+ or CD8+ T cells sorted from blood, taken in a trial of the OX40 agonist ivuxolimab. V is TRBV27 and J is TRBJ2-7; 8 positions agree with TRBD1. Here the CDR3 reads CASVGQGSHEQYF. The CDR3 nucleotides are TGTGCCAGCGTAGGACAGGGTTCCCACGAGCAGTACTTC.